One sample yielded the 10 T cell receptor beta chains listed below, sequenced in a study of memory CD4+ T cells and cytomegalovirus serostatus. The sort gate was single viable CD3+CD4+CD8-CD45RO+ cells for memory CD4+ T cells. Method: immunoSEQ multiplex PCR; TCRdb's copy keeps in-frame clones and lacks some. The data show 64,000 or so clones, 60% to 80% seen once. The sequenced sample was memory CD4+ T cells from blood. The receptors were sampled from an adult in good health and CMV-seronegative.

The chain is built from TRBV6-6 and TRBJ1-4; D is unresolved. Germline V gene sequence: CDR1 MNHNY, CDR2 SVGAGI (reference sequence). This CDR3 is 11 amino acids long. Trimming cost V 6 bases and J 4 bases, with 3 bases left between them. In DNA, the CDR3 is TGTGCCAGCAGCATTAATGAAAAACTGTTTTTT. Its protein product is CASSINEKLFF.

The chain links TRBV5-1 to TRBJ2-5; TRBD1 is a possible D gene (6 bases). Trimming stripped 0 bases from V and 5 bases from J, with 11 bases between. The CDR3 sequence is 14 residues long. CDR1 is SGHRS, CDR2 YFSETQ, per germline. CDR3 amino acids: CASSLVNQGETQYF. The CDR3 DNA sequence: TGCGCCAGCAGCTTGGTAAACCAGGGGGAGACCCAGTACTTC.

The chain links TRBV7-9 to TRBJ1-1; weak D call: TRBD1 (6 bases). With 5 bases removed from V and 7 bases from J, the gap between germline ends came to 17 bases. The CDR3 is 14 amino acids. From germline, CDR1 is SEHNR and CDR2 FQNEAQ (reference sequence). The CDR3, as DNA: TGTGCCAGCAGCGCCACTACAGGGTTTCTTGAAGCTTTCTTT. It specifies CASSATTGFLEAFF.

Regarding this clone: The junction shows a germline mismatch at one end, possibly a read error. The rearrangement joins TRBV7-7 to TRBJ2-2; D may be TRBD1 or TRBD2 (6 bases each). Per germline, CDR1 SSHAT and CDR2 FNYEAQ (reference sequence). The CDR3 covers 17 residues. Here the CDR3 DNA reads TGTGCTAGCAGCTTAGAGGGGAGGACAGAGCTCACCGGGGAGCTGTTTTTT. Translating gives CASSLEGRTELTGELFF.

The chain employs TRBV15 and TRBJ1-4; D call uncertain. Germline loops: CDR1 LNHNV, CDR2 YYDKDF (reference sequence). Trimming took off 0 bases at V and 5 bases at J, with 7 bases between the two ends. The CDR3 spans 14 residues. CDR3 region: CATSRDGGNEKLFF. As DNA, the CDR3 is TGTGCCACCAGCAGAGATGGCGGGAATGAAAAACTGTTTTTT. The whole variable domain, remainder taken from reference TRBV15 and TRBJ1-4, is DAMVIQNPRYQVTQFGKPVTLSCSQTLNHNVMYWYQQKSSQAPKLLFHYYDKDFNNEADTPDNFQSRRPNTSFCFLDIRSPGLGDTAMYLCATSRDGGNEKLFFGSGTQLSVL.

The CDR3: CASSNSNREGQPQHF. CDR3 sequence (DNA): TGTGCCAGCAGCAATAGTAACAGGGAGGGTCAGCCCCAGCATTTT. The rearrangement joins TRBV7-9 to TRBJ1-5, with D perhaps matching TRBD1 (6 bases). V lost 5 bases, J lost 6 bases, and 17 bases lay in between. The germline V gene encodes CDR1 SEHNR and CDR2 FQNEAQ (reference sequence). This CDR3 has 15 residues.

The chain combines TRBV19 with TRBJ1-1; 8 nucleotides line up with TRBD1. V was pared by 7 bases and J by 0 bases, with 4 bases of the junction left unmatched. CDR1 and CDR2 from the germline V gene are LNHDA and SQIVND (reference sequence). The CDR3 contains 14 residues. The CDR3 protein is CASIRTGMNTEAFF. CDR3 coding DNA: TGTGCCAGTATCAGGACAGGGATGAACACTGAAGCTTTCTTT. The variable domain in full, with the rest retrieved from reference TRBV19 and TRBJ1-1, is DGGITQSPKYLFRKEGQNVTLSCEQNLNHDAMYWYRQDPGQGLRLIYYSQIVNDFQKGDIAEGYSVSREKKESFPLTVTSAQKNPTAFYLCASIRTGMNTEAFFGQGTRLTVV.

The chain has TRBV28 and TRBJ1-2; unclear D gene. V shed 6 bases and J shed 5 bases, with 10 bases lying between them. Looked up from germline, CDR1 is MDHEN and CDR2 is SYDVKM. The CDR3 is 12 amino acids. The CDR3 region is CASRTQRYGYTF. The CDR3, as DNA: TGTGCCAGCAGGACTCAGAGATATGGCTACACCTTC.

This clone was counted a single time. The V call is TRBV30, the J call TRBJ2-3; no clear D. V was clipped by 4 bases and J by 0 bases, with 8 bases between them. CDR3 length: 13 amino acids. Germline CDR1 is GTSNPN and CDR2 is SVGIG (reference sequence). CDR3 sequence (DNA): TGTGCCTGGACCTCCTCGAGCACAGATACGCAGTATTTT. Residues: CAWTSSSTDTQYF.

This sequence joins TRBV30 and TRBJ2-3; 13 nucleotides align to TRBD2. Germline CDR1 reads GTSNPN; CDR2 reads SVGIG (reference sequence). V gave up 5 bases and J gave up 2 bases; unmatched junction bases: 4. The CDR3 loop spans 15 amino acids. CDR3 sequence (DNA): TGTGCCTGGGGGGGGACTAGCGGGACCACAGATACGCAGTATTTT. It specifies CAWGGTSGTTDTQYF.